The following is a TCR beta chain sequence with its context. The antigen is undetermined. This record belongs to a study of T cell repertoires in cytomegalovirus infection. Study-wide context: Public TCR beta signatures indicated both CMV infection and matching HLA type. Findings and limits, study-wide: Accumulated public TCR beta family frequency recognized individuals carrying CMV together with the relevant HLA.

In TCRdb, the reads were re-called with MiXCR into one record per CDR3 protein. In the table there are about 570,000 distinct CDR3 sequences, roughly 43% of which are singletons. The sequenced sample was cultured PBMCs, obtained from culture after CMV antigen stimulation. The source of this sequence is a human donor in good health (CMV status not recorded). Some clones in this sample may be carry-over from other donors' samples.

The CDR3 DNA sequence: TGTGCCAGCAGCTACGGGGACAGGAGACTCGGGCAGCCCCAGCATTTT. As protein: CASSYGDRRLGQPQHF. J is TRBJ1-5 and V is TRBV7-2; 8 bases map to TRBD1. CDR1 and CDR2 from the germline V gene are SGHTA and FQGNSA. The CDR3 runs 16 residues. Losses at the gene ends were 4 bases for V and 7 bases for J; bases not matched to a gene: 12.